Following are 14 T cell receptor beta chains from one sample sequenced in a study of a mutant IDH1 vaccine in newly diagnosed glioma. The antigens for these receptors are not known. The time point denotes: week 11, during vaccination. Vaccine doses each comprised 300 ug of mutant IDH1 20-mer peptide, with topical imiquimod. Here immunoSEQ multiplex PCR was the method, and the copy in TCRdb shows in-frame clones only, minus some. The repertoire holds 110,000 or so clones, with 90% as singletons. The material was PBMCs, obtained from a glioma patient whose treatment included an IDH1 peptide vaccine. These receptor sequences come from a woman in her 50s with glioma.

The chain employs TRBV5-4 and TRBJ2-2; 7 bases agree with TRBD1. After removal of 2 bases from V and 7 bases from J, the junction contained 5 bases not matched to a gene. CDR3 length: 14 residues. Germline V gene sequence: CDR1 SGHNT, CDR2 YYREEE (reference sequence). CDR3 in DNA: TGTGCCAGCAGCTTAGGGGGCGCGAGCGGGGAGCTGTTTTTT. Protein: CASSLGGASGELFF.

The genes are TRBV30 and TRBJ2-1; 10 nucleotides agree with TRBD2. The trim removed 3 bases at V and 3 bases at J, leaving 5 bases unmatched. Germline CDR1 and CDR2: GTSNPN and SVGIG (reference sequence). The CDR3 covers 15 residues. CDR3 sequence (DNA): TGTGCCTGGAGGGCCGGGACTAGCGTCTACAATGAGCAGTTCTTC. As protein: CAWRAGTSVYNEQFF.

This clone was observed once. CDR3: CASSSNRVSYGYTF. The DNA of the CDR3 is TGTGCCAGCAGCTCGAACAGGGTGTCTTATGGCTACACCTTC. The chain joins TRBV7-9 to TRBJ1-2; a weak D match, TRBD1 (6 bases). Germline CDR1 and CDR2: SEHNR and FQNEAQ (reference sequence). V gave up 4 bases and J gave up 5 bases, with 14 bases separating them. The CDR3 extends over 14 amino acids.

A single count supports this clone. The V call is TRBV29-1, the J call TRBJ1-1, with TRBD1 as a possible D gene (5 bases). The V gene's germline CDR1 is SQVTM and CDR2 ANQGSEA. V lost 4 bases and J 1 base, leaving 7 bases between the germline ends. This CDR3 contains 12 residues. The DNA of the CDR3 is TGCAGCGTTGGGGGGGGGAACACTGAAGCTTTCTTT. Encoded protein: CSVGGGNTEAFF.

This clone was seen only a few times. CDR3 DNA: TGTGCCAGCAGCCAAACCCCGCGGACTCCGTTCACCTATGGCTACACCTTC. The encoded protein is CASSQTPRTPFTYGYTF. This sequence joins TRBV27 and TRBJ1-2; no clear D gene. V was shortened by 6 bases and J by 4 bases, with 24 bases between the two germline ends. From germline, CDR1 is MNHEY and CDR2 SMNVEV (reference sequence). CDR3 length: 17 amino acids.

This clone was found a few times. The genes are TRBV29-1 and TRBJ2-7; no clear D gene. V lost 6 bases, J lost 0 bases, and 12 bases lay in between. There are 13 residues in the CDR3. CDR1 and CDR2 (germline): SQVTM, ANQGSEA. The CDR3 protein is CSVQTFSSYEQYF. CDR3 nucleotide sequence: TGCAGCGTACAGACATTTAGCTCCTACGAGCAGTACTTC.

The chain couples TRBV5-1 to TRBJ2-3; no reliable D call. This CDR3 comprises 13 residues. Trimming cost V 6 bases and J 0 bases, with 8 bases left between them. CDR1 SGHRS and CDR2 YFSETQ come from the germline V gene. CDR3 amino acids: CASKTSSTDTQYF. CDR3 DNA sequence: TGCGCCAGCAAGACTTCTAGCACAGATACGCAGTATTTT.

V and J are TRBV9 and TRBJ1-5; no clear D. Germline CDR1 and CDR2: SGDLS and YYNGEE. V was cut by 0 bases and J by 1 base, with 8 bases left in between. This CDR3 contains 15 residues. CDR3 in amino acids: CASSVGLSSNQPQHF. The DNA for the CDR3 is TGTGCCAGCAGCGTAGGATTATCGAGCAATCAGCCCCAGCATTTT.

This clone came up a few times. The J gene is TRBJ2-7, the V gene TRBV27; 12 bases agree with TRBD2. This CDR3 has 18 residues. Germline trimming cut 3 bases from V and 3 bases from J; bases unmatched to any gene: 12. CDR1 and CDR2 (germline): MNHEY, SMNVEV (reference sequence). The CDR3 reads CASSLGTGSGLAGYEQYF. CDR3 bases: TGTGCCAGCAGTTTGGGGACAGGTTCGGGACTAGCGGGCTACGAGCAGTACTTC.

The CDR3 reads CASSPGTGGDTQYF. CDR3 nucleotide sequence: TGTGCCAGCTCACCAGGGACGGGCGGGGATACGCAGTATTTT. V usage is TRBV18 and J usage is TRBJ2-3; either TRBD1 or TRBD2 may supply D (5 bases each). This CDR3 is 14 amino acids long. Germline CDR1 and CDR2: KGHSH and LQKENI. Trimming removed 2 bases from V and 6 bases from J, with 12 bases in between.

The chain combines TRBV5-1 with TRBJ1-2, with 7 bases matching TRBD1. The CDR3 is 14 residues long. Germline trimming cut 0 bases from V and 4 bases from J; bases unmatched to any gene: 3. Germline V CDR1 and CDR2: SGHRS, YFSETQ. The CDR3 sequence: CASSLARDSYGYTF. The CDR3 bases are TGCGCCAGCAGCTTGGCCCGGGACAGCTATGGCTACACCTTC.

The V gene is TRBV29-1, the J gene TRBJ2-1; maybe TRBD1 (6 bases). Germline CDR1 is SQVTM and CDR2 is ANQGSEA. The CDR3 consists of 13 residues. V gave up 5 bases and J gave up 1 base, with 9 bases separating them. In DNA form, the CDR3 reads TGCAGCGTTAAGGGACAATCCTACAATGAGCAGTTCTTC. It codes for CSVKGQSYNEQFF.

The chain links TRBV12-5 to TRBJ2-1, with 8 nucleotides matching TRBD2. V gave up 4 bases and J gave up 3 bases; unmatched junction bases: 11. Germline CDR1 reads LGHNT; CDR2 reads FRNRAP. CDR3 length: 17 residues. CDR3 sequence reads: CASGWNPSGFLYNEQFF. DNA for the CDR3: TGTGCTAGTGGTTGGAACCCTAGCGGGTTCCTCTACAATGAGCAGTTCTTC.

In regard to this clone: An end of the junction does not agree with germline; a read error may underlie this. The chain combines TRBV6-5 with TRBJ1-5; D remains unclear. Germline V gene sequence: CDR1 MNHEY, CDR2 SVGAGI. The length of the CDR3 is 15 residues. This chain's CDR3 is CASSNSARRNQPQHF. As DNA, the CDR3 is TGTGCCAGCAGTAACTCGGCTCGGAGGAATCAGCCCCAGCATTTT.